One and the same sample provided the 32 T cell receptor beta chains below, sequenced in a study of CD8 T cells in ankylosing spondylitis. TCRdb re-called the 5' RACE reads with MiXCR, one entry per CDR3 protein. The data show about 360,000 distinct CDR3 sequences, with approximately 20% seen just once and approximately 14% held by the top ten. Sequencing was done on a sample of blood, either unsorted or a sorted T cell fraction (not recorded which). The receptors stem from a male donor with ankylosing spondylitis or in good health (not recorded which).

The rearrangement joins TRBV6-5 to TRBJ2-7; 10 bases are shared with TRBD2. The J segment lost 5 bases and the V segment lost 2 bases, leaving 3 bases of the junction unmatched. The CDR3 extends over 14 amino acids. The germline gives CDR1 MNHEY, CDR2 SVGAGI. This CDR3 reads CASSYASGGNEQYF. CDR3 nucleotides: TGTGCCAGCAGTTACGCTAGCGGGGGCAACGAGCAGTACTTC.

This clonotype showed up just a few times. The chain carries TRBV5-6 and TRBJ1-1, with D perhaps TRBD1 (6 bases). V was pared by 0 bases and J by 4 bases, with 13 bases between. CDR3 length: 15 residues. From germline, CDR1 is SGHDT and CDR2 YYEEEE. DNA of the CDR3: TGTGCCAGCAGCTTGGGCCCGGGGGCGGGCACTGAAGCTTTCTTT. This gives the protein CASSLGPGAGTEAFF.

The chain joins TRBV27 to TRBJ2-1; D remains unclear. V shed 0 bases and J shed 7 bases, with 13 bases lying between them. The CDR3 has 15 residues. Germline loops: CDR1 MNHEY, CDR2 SMNVEV (reference sequence). The CDR3 reads CASSLSDPALNEQFF. The CDR3, as DNA: TGTGCCAGCAGTTTATCGGACCCCGCACTAAATGAGCAGTTCTTC.

This clonotype has a handful of counts. The chain links TRBV7-9 to TRBJ1-1; possible D gene TRBD1, 5 bases. The CDR3 loop spans 12 amino acids. Germline V CDR1 and CDR2: SEHNR, FQNEAQ (reference sequence). The chain's CDR3 is CAAPGINTEAFF. CDR3 in DNA: TGTGCAGCCCCAGGGATTAACACTGAAGCTTTCTTT.

The genes are TRBV12-3 or TRBV12-4 and TRBJ2-5, with a weak D call TRBD2 (5 bases). V shed 3 bases and J shed 0 bases, with 14 bases lying between them. The CDR3 is made up of 16 amino acids. In nucleotides, the CDR3 is TGTGCCAGCAGTTTTGGGAGAGGGTCGTACCAAGAGACCCAGTACTTC. Amino acid sequence: CASSFGRGSYQETQYF.

This clonotype was counted between two and nine times. This chain uses TRBV9 with TRBJ2-7; 12 bases map to TRBD1. Germline V lookup: CDR1 SGDLS, CDR2 YYNGEE. The junction had 8 bases not matched to a gene; V was cut back by 3 bases and J by 7 bases. This CDR3 contains 15 residues. The DNA for the CDR3 is TGTGCCAGCAGCGGGCGGGACAGGGGGCCTTGGGAGCAGTACTTC. Translation gives CASSGRDRGPWEQYF. Drawing the rest from reference TRBV9 and TRBJ2-7, the complete variable domain is DSGVTQTPKHLITATGQRVTLRCSPRSGDLSVYWYQQSLDQGLQFLIQYYNGEERAKGNILERFSAQQFPDLHSELNLSSLELGDSALYFCASSGRDRGPWEQYFGPGTRLTVT.

This clonotype turned up a few times. The chain uses TRBV4-1 and TRBJ2-7; maybe TRBD1 (8 bases). CDR1 and CDR2 (germline): MGHRA, YSYEKL. The V end was cut by 3 bases, the J end by 3 bases, with 18 bases between. The CDR3 is made up of 16 amino acids. The CDR3 DNA reads as TGCGCCAGCAGCCAGGTGGGGGGGACAGGAATCTACGAGCAGTACTTC. It yields the protein CASSQVGGTGIYEQYF.

This clonotype turned up a few times. V usage is TRBV21-1 and J usage is TRBJ2-1; the table gives TRBD2 as D, unverified against the DNA. TRBV21-1 is recorded as a pseudogene. CDR3 length equals 14 residues. Here the CDR3 DNA reads TGTGCCAGCAAAGGTGGGACTAGAATGAATGAGCAGTTCTTC. It translates to CASKGGTRMNEQFF.

The chain carries TRBV6-1 and TRBJ2-1; D uncertain. The CDR3 has 13 residues. Per germline, CDR1 MNHNS and CDR2 SASEGT. V lost 8 bases and J lost 4, with 12 bases in between. This chain's CDR3 is CASPRSGYNEQFF. In nucleotides, the CDR3 is TGTGCCAGCCCCAGGTCTGGGTACAATGAGCAGTTCTTC.

This clonotype has a handful of counts. The chain uses TRBV18 and TRBJ2-7; possibly TRBD1 for D (6 bases). V was cut by 6 bases and J by 2 bases, with 11 bases left in between. In germline, CDR1 is KGHSH, CDR2 LQKENI. This CDR3 contains 13 residues. CDR3 protein: CASSGQNPYEQYF. The CDR3 bases are TGTGCCAGCTCCGGACAGAACCCCTACGAGCAGTACTTC. The complete variable domain, with remaining parts taken from reference TRBV18 and TRBJ2-7, reads NAGVMQNPRHLVRRRGQEARLRCSPMKGHSHVYWYRQLPEEGLKFMVYLQKENIIDESGMPKERFSAEFPKEGPSILRIQQVVRGDSAAYFCASSGQNPYEQYFGPGTRLTVT.

The J gene is TRBJ2-4, the V gene TRBV11-1, with 10 bases that match TRBD1. The CDR3 length is 21 residues. CDR1 and CDR2 (germline): SGHAT, FQDESV (reference sequence). V trimming: 2 bases; J trimming: 0 bases; junction bases outside the gene matches: 16. The CDR3 DNA is TGTGCCAGCAGCTTATCGCGTCTCGGACAGGGGGTGTTCCTAGCCAAAAACATTCAGTACTTC. Translated, it gives CASSLSRLGQGVFLAKNIQYF.

The rearrangement links TRBV4-1 to TRBJ2-1; no reliable D call. Germline lookup yields CDR1 MGHRA and CDR2 YSYEKL. The CDR3 length is 14 residues. V was clipped by 0 bases and J by 5 bases, with 8 bases between them. The CDR3: CASSQDYGNNEQFF. Written as DNA, the CDR3 is TGCGCCAGCAGCCAAGACTACGGAAACAATGAGCAGTTCTTC.

There are a few counts of this clonotype. The chain recombines TRBV12-3 or TRBV12-4 with TRBJ2-2; TRBD2 agrees at 9 bases. After removal of 6 bases from V and 5 bases from J, the junction contained 7 bases not matched to a gene. The CDR3 length is 15 residues. CDR3 DNA sequence: TGTGCCAGCAGCGAGGGACTAGCCTTGACCGGGGAGCTGTTTTTT. As protein: CASSEGLALTGELFF.

The chain has TRBV29-1 and TRBJ2-7; TRBD1 might be the D (7 bases). The CDR3 sequence is 16 residues long. Germline V gene data show CDR1 as SQVTM and CDR2 as ANQGSEA. Trimming took 0 bases from V and 3 from J, leaving 18 bases between them. The CDR3 sequence: CSVEDLKGQGGYEQYF. The CDR3, as DNA: TGCAGCGTTGAAGATTTGAAAGGGCAGGGGGGCTACGAGCAGTACTTC.

In its sample, this clonotype was seen a few times. The rearrangement links TRBV29-1 to TRBJ2-1; D call uncertain. V lost 3 bases and J 8 bases, leaving 14 bases between the germline ends. The germline CDR1 and CDR2 sequences are SQVTM and ANQGSEA. The CDR3 covers 13 residues. CDR3 sequence reads: CSVDPPGVDEQFF. DNA for the CDR3: TGCAGCGTTGACCCCCCGGGTGTAGATGAGCAGTTCTTC.

V and J are TRBV30 and TRBJ2-5; no clear D. The length of the CDR3 is 12 residues. V was pared by 0 bases and J by 2 bases, with 4 bases between. The germline gives CDR1 GTSNPN, CDR2 SVGIG (reference sequence). CDR3 region: CAWSVDQETQYF. DNA for the CDR3: TGTGCCTGGAGTGTAGATCAAGAGACCCAGTACTTC.

This clonotype has more than one count but fewer than ten. This rearrangement joins TRBV20-1 to TRBJ2-1; D may match TRBD1 or TRBD2 (6 bases each). There are 13 residues in the CDR3. CDR1 is DFQATT and CDR2 is SNEGSKA in the germline V gene (reference sequence). The V gene lost 5 bases and the J gene lost 6 bases, with 14 bases spanning the gap. The CDR3: CSAPVWGANEQFF. The CDR3 region has the DNA TGCAGTGCTCCCGTCTGGGGGGCCAATGAGCAGTTCTTC.

Only a few counts were recorded for this clonotype. The genes are TRBV4-1 and TRBJ2-7; D call uncertain. Trimming stripped 0 bases from V and 1 base from J, with 10 bases between. Germline V gene data show CDR1 as MGHRA and CDR2 as YSYEKL. This CDR3 region has 15 residues. This CDR3 reads CASSQDPASSYEQYF. DNA for the CDR3: TGCGCCAGCAGCCAAGATCCGGCCAGTTCCTACGAGCAGTACTTC.

The chain combines TRBV4-1 with TRBJ1-2, with D perhaps matching TRBD1 (5 bases). This CDR3 is built from 16 residues. V dropped 0 bases and J dropped 3 bases, with 14 bases sitting between them. Germline-derived CDR1 and CDR2 are MGHRA and YSYEKL. CDR3 residues: CASSQDVGVWDYGYTF. CDR3 DNA sequence: TGCGCCAGCAGCCAAGATGTGGGGGTATGGGACTATGGCTACACCTTC.

The rearrangement uses TRBV6-5 and TRBJ2-2; either TRBD1 or TRBD2 may fit D (5 bases each). CDR1 and CDR2 from the germline V gene are MNHEY and SVGAGI. This CDR3 comprises 15 residues. V was pared by 0 bases and J by 7 bases, with 12 bases between. The CDR3 DNA is TGTGCCAGCAGTTACTCGATCGGGGCTGGCGGGGAGCTGTTTTTT. As protein: CASSYSIGAGGELFF.

The V and J genes are TRBV12-3 or TRBV12-4 and TRBJ2-3, with D possibly TRBD1 on 5 matching bases. Trimming took 2 bases from V and 6 from J, leaving 15 bases between them. The CDR3 contains 15 residues. The CDR3 loop reads CASSLRGQGRDTQYF. CDR3 in DNA: TGTGCCAGCAGTTTAAGGGGTCAGGGTAGGGATACGCAGTATTTT.

For this clonotype: One junction end does not reproduce the germline sequence, and a read error may be involved. The chain links TRBV12-3 or TRBV12-4 to TRBJ2-1; 8 positions match TRBD2. This CDR3 is built from 16 residues. CDR3 in amino acids: CASSVAGPQTYNEQFF. The CDR3 nucleotides are TGTGCCAGCAGTGTAGCGGGGCCTCAAACCTACAATGAGCAGTTCTTC.

CDR3 sequence (DNA): TGTGCCAGCAGCTTAGGCCAATGGGAGCAGTACTTC. This translates into CASSLGQWEQYF. This sequence joins TRBV13 and TRBJ2-7; D gene uncertain. CDR3 length: 12 amino acids. The germline V and J ends were trimmed by 0 bases and 7 bases, with 7 bases remaining between them. The germline CDR1 and CDR2 sequences are PRHDT and FYEKMQ (reference sequence).

This clonotype was seen only a few times. The chain recombines TRBV29-1 with TRBJ2-7; 8 positions match TRBD2. Per germline, CDR1 SQVTM and CDR2 ANQGSEA. The length of the CDR3 is 12 residues. The V gene end was trimmed by 6 bases and the J gene end by 3 bases; junction bases not matched to a gene: 4. Here the CDR3 DNA reads TGCAGCGTGCTAGCGGGTAACTACGAGCAGTACTTC. Translating it yields CSVLAGNYEQYF.

This clonotype was seen a handful of times. V and J are TRBV5-5 and TRBJ2-3, with a tentative D call TRBD2 (6 bases). From germline, CDR1 is SGHKS and CDR2 YYEKEE (reference sequence). Trimming cost V 4 bases and J 1 base, with 16 bases left between them. This CDR3 has 16 residues. The CDR3 reads CASSPLPGEGTDTQYF. The DNA for the CDR3 is TGTGCCAGCAGCCCCCTCCCGGGGGAAGGCACAGATACGCAGTATTTT.

This clonotype was seen more than once but under ten times. V is TRBV12-3 or TRBV12-4 and J is TRBJ2-1; D is unresolved. The CDR3 loop spans 14 amino acids. V lost 2 bases and J 2 bases, leaving 7 bases between the germline ends. The CDR3 loop reads CASSLSFTYNEQFF. Here the CDR3 DNA reads TGTGCCAGCAGTTTATCATTTACCTACAATGAGCAGTTCTTC.

This clonotype was recorded a few times. The chain employs TRBV27 and TRBJ2-3; D is ambiguous. The germline CDR1 and CDR2 sequences are MNHEY and SMNVEV (reference sequence). The V end lost 3 bases, the J end lost 2 bases, and 12 bases lay between the germline ends. The CDR3 spans 15 residues. CDR3 nucleotide sequence: TGTGCCAGCAGTTTTACGAGACCCGACACAGATACGCAGTATTTT. This encodes CASSFTRPDTDTQYF.

The chain couples TRBV2 to TRBJ2-1, with TRBD2 identical over 10 bases. Germline-derived CDR1 and CDR2 are SNHLY and FYNNEI. V shed 7 bases, J shed 0 bases, and the junction held 6 bases outside the gene matches. The CDR3 totals 16 residues. In DNA, the CDR3 is TGTGCCAGCACCGAAAGACTAGCGGGCTCCTACAATGAGCAGTTCTTC. Protein sequence: CASTERLAGSYNEQFF.

Only a few counts were recorded for this clonotype. The genes are TRBV5-5 and TRBJ2-7; 14 positions agree with TRBD2. CDR3 length: 14 amino acids. CDR1 and CDR2 (germline): SGHKS, YYEKEE (reference sequence). J lost 4 bases, V lost 3 bases, and 0 bases had no gene match. The CDR3 region has the DNA TGTGCCAGCAGCTGGACTAGCGGGGGGTACGAGCAGTACTTC. Translation: CASSWTSGGYEQYF.

This clonotype was observed a few times. The chain uses TRBV6-5 and TRBJ2-1; no reliable D call. Trimming removed 5 bases at V and 8 bases at J, with 10 bases between. This CDR3 is 12 amino acids long. Germline assignment: CDR1 MNHEY and CDR2 SVGAGI. The CDR3 protein is CASSHVAYEQFF. The CDR3 DNA follows: TGTGCCAGCAGTCACGTAGCCTATGAGCAGTTCTTC.

This chain joins TRBV12-3 or TRBV12-4 and TRBJ1-5; a weak D match, TRBD1 (6 bases). The CDR3 is 14 amino acids. V lost 2 bases and J lost 6, with 11 bases in between. The CDR3: CASSLTGASQPQHF. In nucleotides, the CDR3 is TGTGCCAGCAGTTTAACGGGGGCGAGTCAGCCCCAGCATTTT.

In this sample, this clonotype turned up a few times. The chain uses TRBV12-3 or TRBV12-4 and TRBJ2-5; 7 bases line up with TRBD1. The V segment lost 3 bases and the J segment 13 bases; nucleotides outside the gene matches: 8. CDR3 length: 12 residues. The CDR3 DNA reads as TGTGCCAGCAGTTTTTTGCCGGGACAGAGGTACTTC. It translates to CASSFLPGQRYF.